This record looks at one TCR beta chain sequence and its context. The data stem from a study of blood T cell repertoires in COVID-19. Overall study: Samples representing acute and convalescent COVID-19 were sourced from the United States, Italy and Spain. Sources were T cells, B-cell-depleted T cells, or PBMCs; the material itself was cDNA or gDNA.

The CDR3 totals 13 residues. The germline V gene encodes CDR1 MNHEY and CDR2 SMNVEV (reference sequence). The germline V and J ends were trimmed by 3 bases and 2 bases, with 8 bases remaining between them. In the original analysis: Reference gene primer amplification gave estimated nucleated cell counts. Sequencing used immunoSEQ multiplex PCR; TCRdb keeps in-frame clones, though not all of them. V, J and clone size derive from that table, while D and trimming were established from the DNA sequence. The table shows approximately 42,000 clones, with roughly 77% occurring only once. What was sequenced was peripheral blood. The receptor was derived from a man older than 75 with acute or convalescent COVID-19. This sequence joins TRBV27 and TRBJ2-7; D is unresolved. CDR3 protein: CASSLATPYEQYF. The CDR3 DNA sequence: TGTGCCAGCAGTTTGGCGACTCCCTACGAGCAGTACTTC.